These 21 T cell receptor beta chains were sequenced from one sample in a study of PD-1 blockade in classical Hodgkin lymphoma. Each patient's relapse followed autologous stem cell transplantation, and brentuximab vedotin exposure varied. Generated by immunoSEQ multiplex PCR, the TCRdb table keeps only in-frame clones and is missing some. Here the sample spans about 100,000 clones, around nine tenths being singletons. The material was peripheral blood mononuclear cells (PBMCs), obtained before the second cycle of nivolumab. Every receptor here comes from a human donor with classical Hodgkin lymphoma.

V is TRBV15 and J is TRBJ2-7; no definite D call. This CDR3 has 16 amino acids. Trimming cost V 4 bases and J 4 bases, with 20 bases left between them. From germline, CDR1 is LNHNV and CDR2 YYDKDF (reference sequence). In nucleotides, the CDR3 is TGTGCCACCAGCAATCTACCGGTGACTGCCCTATACGAGCAGTACTTC. It specifies CATSNLPVTALYEQYF.

The V gene is TRBV5-1, the J gene TRBJ2-1; 8 bases map to TRBD2. V shed 0 bases and J 5 bases; nucleotides not matched to a gene: 4. Germline CDR1 and CDR2: SGHRS and YFSETQ. The CDR3 covers 15 residues. The DNA of the CDR3 is TGCGCCAGCAGCTTGGTACTAGCGGTCGACAATGAGCAGTTCTTC. Protein product: CASSLVLAVDNEQFF.

CDR3 DNA: TGTGCCAGCAGCCCCCAGACAAGCCTTAACTATGGCTACACCTTC. Amino acids: CASSPQTSLNYGYTF. The chain links TRBV9 to TRBJ1-2; unclear D gene. Trimming pared 4 bases from V and 1 base from J, leaving 14 bases between. This CDR3 contains 15 residues. Germline loops: CDR1 SGDLS, CDR2 YYNGEE.

The chain employs TRBV6-5 and TRBJ1-2; 11 nucleotides match TRBD1. The CDR3 runs to 15 residues. Germline V gene lookup returns CDR1 MNHEY and CDR2 SVGAGI. The trim removed 6 bases at V and 3 bases at J, leaving 6 bases unmatched. This CDR3 reads CASRDRGREHYGYTF. The CDR3 DNA follows: TGTGCCAGCAGGGACAGGGGGCGAGAGCACTATGGCTACACCTTC.

V usage is TRBV2 and J usage is TRBJ2-7; 8 bases line up with TRBD2. V lost 2 bases, J lost 2 bases, and 5 bases stayed unmatched. This CDR3 has 15 residues. Germline V gene lookup returns CDR1 SNHLY and CDR2 FYNNEI. Written as DNA, the CDR3 is TGTGCCAGCAGTGAACTAGCGGGTATCCCCTACGAGCAGTACTTC. This sequence encodes CASSELAGIPYEQYF.

This clone appeared once. The genes are TRBV27 and TRBJ2-1; D is perhaps TRBD1 or TRBD2 (5 bases each). The germline V and J ends were trimmed by 7 bases and 1 base, with 14 bases remaining between them. The germline CDR1 and CDR2 sequences are MNHEY and SMNVEV (reference sequence). The CDR3 has 15 residues. The CDR3 sequence is CASTAWGSSYNEQFF. The CDR3 nucleotides are TGTGCCAGCACAGCGTGGGGGTCTTCCTACAATGAGCAGTTCTTC.

The chain links TRBV7-2 to TRBJ2-7; TRBD2 matches 10 bases. The junction had 10 bases not matched to a gene; V was cut back by 5 bases and J by 6 bases. The CDR3 has 15 amino acids. The germline V gene encodes CDR1 SGHTA and CDR2 FQGNSA. CDR3 in DNA: TGTGCCAGCAGCCAAGTTAGCGGGGGGCTGACCGAGCAGTACTTC. Encoded protein: CASSQVSGGLTEQYF.

As DNA, the CDR3 is TGCGCCAGCAGCCCGGGACCGGGTAACACTGAAGCTTTCTTT. It translates to CASSPGPGNTEAFF. The V and J genes are TRBV5-1 and TRBJ1-1; tentatively, D is TRBD1 (5 bases). This CDR3 is built from 14 residues. CDR1 is SGHRS, CDR2 YFSETQ, per germline. V was shortened by 4 bases and J by 2 bases, with 12 bases between the two germline ends. Full variable domain (outside the CDR3, taken from reference TRBV5-1 and TRBJ1-1): KAGVTQTPRYLIKTRGQQVTLSCSPISGHRSVSWYQQTPGQGLQFLFEYFSETQRNKGNFPGRFSGRQFSNSRSEMNVSTLELGDSALYLCASSPGPGNTEAFFGQGTRLTVV.

This clone was seen more than once but under ten times. The chain links TRBV28 to TRBJ1-2, with 8 bases identical to TRBD1. The ends lost 7 bases at V and 3 bases at J; junction bases unmatched: 4. The germline gives CDR1 MDHEN, CDR2 SYDVKM. The CDR3 extends over 13 amino acids. CDR3 nucleotides: TGTGCCAGCACGACAGGGGTCGACTATGGCTACACCTTC. Protein sequence: CASTTGVDYGYTF.

This chain connects TRBV5-1 to TRBJ2-7; D gene ambiguous. Germline values: CDR1 SGHRS, CDR2 YFSETQ. V lost 0 bases to trimming and J lost 1 base, with 5 bases between them. There are 13 residues in the CDR3. The CDR3 loop is CASSLAGSYEQYF. In DNA form, the CDR3 reads TGCGCCAGCAGCTTGGCCGGGTCCTACGAGCAGTACTTC.

The chain has TRBV5-1 and TRBJ2-7, with TRBD1 as a possible D gene (5 bases). Trimming left V 0 bases short and J 2 bases short, with 18 bases between. The CDR3 loop spans 17 amino acids. Germline V gives CDR1 SGHRS, CDR2 YFSETQ. This CDR3 reads CASSLAPRGDRPYEQYF. The CDR3, as DNA: TGCGCCAGCAGCTTGGCCCCCCGCGGTGACAGACCCTACGAGCAGTACTTC.

J is TRBJ1-6 and V is TRBV5-4; no reliable D call. This CDR3 has 15 residues. Trimming took 0 bases from V and 7 from J, leaving 11 bases between them. Germline V gene data show CDR1 as SGHNT and CDR2 as YYREEE (reference sequence). The CDR3 DNA follows: TGTGCCAGCAGCTTGGTTCCAGGCTCAAATTCACCCCTCCACTTT. Translated: CASSLVPGSNSPLHF.

This chain uses TRBV5-6 with TRBJ1-3; D is possibly TRBD1 (6 bases). The CDR3 runs 14 residues. Trimming removed 3 bases from V and 4 bases from J, with 11 bases in between. Germline loops: CDR1 SGHDT, CDR2 YYEEEE. Written as DNA, the CDR3 is TGTGCCAGCAGCTACAGGGCAAGCGGAAACACCATATATTTT. Protein sequence: CASSYRASGNTIYF.

This clone was recorded once. The CDR3 bases are TGTGCCAGCAGCCAAGATGATGGGAGGTATGAAGCTTTCTTT. It is translated as CASSQDDGRYEAFF. This sequence joins TRBV4-2 and TRBJ1-1; D remains unclear. The CDR3 loop spans 14 amino acids. V was clipped by 0 bases and J by 7 bases, with 12 bases between them. Germline V gives CDR1 LGHNA, CDR2 YNFKEQ.

The chain is built from TRBV5-4 and TRBJ1-1; no definite D call. V lost 4 bases and J lost 3, with 10 bases in between. The V gene's germline CDR1 is SGHNT and CDR2 YYREEE (reference sequence). The CDR3 consists of 13 residues. The CDR3 loop reads CASSAGSYTEAFF. CDR3 bases: TGTGCCAGCAGCGCGGGCTCGTACACTGAAGCTTTCTTT.

The chain carries TRBV10-2 and TRBJ1-1, with D maybe TRBD1 (5 bases). Trimming pared 6 bases from V and 5 bases from J, leaving 13 bases between. The CDR3 extends over 13 amino acids. Germline assignment: CDR1 WSHSY and CDR2 SAAADI. CDR3 in DNA: TGCGCCAGCAGCCTCGGAGGGGCTACTGAAGCTTTCTTT. This sequence encodes CASSLGGATEAFF.

The chain is built from TRBV7-9 and TRBJ2-2, with TRBD2 matching 7 bases. Germline-derived CDR1 and CDR2 are SEHNR and FQNEAQ (reference sequence). The CDR3 is 14 amino acids. V shed 5 bases and J 11 bases; nucleotides not matched to a gene: 11. Here the CDR3 reads CASSQPDGLDELFF. As DNA, the CDR3 is TGTGCCAGCAGCCAACCCGACGGACTAGACGAGCTGTTTTTT.

CDR3 sequence (DNA): TGTGCCGGGACACGACAGGGGATGAACACTGAAGCTTTCTTT. Translated: CAGTRQGMNTEAFF. The chain joins TRBV13 to TRBJ1-1, with 8 bases lining up with TRBD1. CDR3 length: 14 residues. The V and J ends lost 11 bases and 0 bases, in that order; junction bases with no gene match: 8. Germline lookup yields CDR1 PRHDT and CDR2 FYEKMQ (reference sequence). Variable domain in full (rest from reference TRBV13 and TRBJ1-1): AAGVIQSPRHLIKEKRETATLKCYPIPRHDTVYWYQQGPGQDPQFLISFYEKMQSDKGSIPDRFSAQQFSDYHSELNMSSLELGDSALYFCAGTRQGMNTEAFFGQGTRLTVV.

This sequence joins TRBV5-1 and TRBJ1-4, with D possibly TRBD1 on 5 matching bases. Between the trimmed V and J ends, which lost 2 bases and 8 bases, there was a span of 16 bases. CDR3 length: 15 residues. Germline V lookup: CDR1 SGHRS, CDR2 YFSETQ. The DNA for the CDR3 is TGCGCCAGCAGCTTTCTCTGGGGGATCCGGGAAAAACTGTTTTTT. This sequence encodes CASSFLWGIREKLFF.

The V gene is TRBV5-4, the J gene TRBJ2-5; maybe TRBD1 (5 bases). The germline gives CDR1 SGHNT, CDR2 YYREEE (reference sequence). The CDR3 extends over 15 amino acids. V was cut by 2 bases and J by 0 bases, with 11 bases left in between. CDR3 loop: CASSFPRANQETQYF. The CDR3 nucleotides are TGTGCCAGCAGCTTCCCCAGGGCCAACCAAGAGACCCAGTACTTC.

The rearrangement uses TRBV29-1 and TRBJ1-3; possibly TRBD1 for D (6 bases). Germline values: CDR1 SQVTM, CDR2 ANQGSEA. The CDR3 is 14 residues long. Trimming took off 6 bases at V and 8 bases at J, with 20 bases between the two ends. Here the CDR3 DNA reads TGCAGCGTCGCGGGGGACACCCGGTCAGACACCATATATTTT. As protein: CSVAGDTRSDTIYF. Full variable domain (rest looked up from reference TRBV29-1 and TRBJ1-3): SAVISQKPSRDICQRGTSLTIQCQVDSQVTMMFWYRQQPGQSLTLIATANQGSEATYESGFVIDKFPISRPNLTFSTLTVSNMSPEDSSIYLCSVAGDTRSDTIYFGEGSWLTVV.